The 9 T cell receptor beta chains in this list originate from one sample, sequenced in a study of cytomegalovirus exposure and HLA in healthy donors. The PCR ran on 60 Vbeta and 13 Jbeta primers. TCRdb's copy holds only in-frame clones and misses some; the assay was immunoSEQ multiplex PCR. The sample lists fewer than 130,000 clones; 74% were seen once. The sample was PBMCs. Every receptor here comes from a man aged 45-60 years in good health and CMV-seropositive.

The V call is TRBV5-1, the J call TRBJ2-7; D is possibly TRBD1 (5 bases). The germline CDR1 and CDR2 sequences are SGHRS and YFSETQ. This CDR3 region has 14 residues. The V gene lost 3 bases and the J gene lost 6 bases, with 16 bases spanning the gap. The CDR3 sequence: CASSSSSQGLEQYF. The CDR3 nucleotides read TGCGCCAGCAGCTCCAGTTCCCAGGGTCTCGAGCAGTACTTC.

In the case of this clone: The same CDR3 arises from other DNA sequences in this sample as well. The genes are TRBV2 and TRBJ1-1; 7 nucleotides align to TRBD1. Per the germline V gene, CDR1 is SNHLY and CDR2 is FYNNEI. CDR3 length equals 15 residues. The trim removed 2 bases at V and 1 base at J, leaving 4 bases unmatched. Here the CDR3 reads CASSELGQANTEAFF. CDR3 DNA: TGTGCCAGCAGTGAACTCGGACAGGCGAACACTGAAGCTTTCTTT.

The chain links TRBV7-2 to TRBJ1-3, with TRBD1 matching 8 bases. This CDR3 contains 17 residues. With 0 bases clipped from V and 0 bases from J, the junction kept 4 bases outside the gene matches. Looked up from germline, CDR1 is SGHTA and CDR2 is FQGNSA. Here the CDR3 reads CASSLAHRGTSGNTIYF. The CDR3 DNA follows: TGTGCCAGCAGCTTAGCCCACAGGGGGACCTCTGGAAACACCATATATTTT.

The chain recombines TRBV11-2 with TRBJ2-5; D unresolved. The CDR3 totals 11 residues. V lost 2 bases, J lost 4 bases, and 2 bases lay in between. CDR1 and CDR2 (germline): SGHAT, FQNNGV. CDR3 sequence: CASSLRETQYF. CDR3 DNA: TGTGCCAGCAGCTTACGAGAGACCCAGTACTTC.

The chain uses TRBV28 and TRBJ1-2; 10 bases map to TRBD1. This CDR3 contains 17 residues. The V and J ends lost 3 bases and 14 bases, in that order; junction bases with no gene match: 21. Germline CDR1 and CDR2: MDHEN and SYDVKM. CDR3 protein: CASSFGQGVNPYAAGTF. The CDR3, as DNA: TGTGCCAGCAGTTTCGGACAGGGGGTGAACCCCTATGCGGCGGGGACCTTC.

This rearrangement joins TRBV9 to TRBJ2-7; 7 nucleotides agree with TRBD1. In germline, CDR1 is SGDLS, CDR2 YYNGEE. V dropped 4 bases and J dropped 2; count of bases not matched to a gene: 9. The CDR3 contains 15 residues. The CDR3 spells CASSLRTGQPYEQYF. CDR3 nucleotide sequence: TGTGCCAGCAGCCTTCGGACAGGACAGCCCTACGAGCAGTACTTC.

The chain links TRBV5-6 to TRBJ2-1; possible D gene TRBD2, 7 bases. V was clipped by 1 base and J by 2 bases, with 10 bases between them. Germline-derived CDR1 and CDR2 are SGHDT and YYEEEE. This CDR3 is 15 amino acids long. The CDR3 loop is CASSLRGGPYNEQFF. In DNA form, the CDR3 reads TGTGCCAGCAGCTTGAGGGGGGGCCCCTACAATGAGCAGTTCTTC.

The J gene is TRBJ2-2, the V gene TRBV9; TRBD1 is a possible D gene (7 bases). This CDR3 has 13 residues. Trimming removed 10 bases from V and 4 bases from J, with 14 bases in between. The V gene's germline CDR1 is SGDLS and CDR2 YYNGEE. The CDR3 region has the DNA TGTGCCTGCGCCAGGGGGGTCACCGGGGAGCTGTTTTTT. Protein: CACARGVTGELFF. Full variable domain (remainder filled in from reference TRBV9 and TRBJ2-2): DSGVTQTPKHLITATGQRVTLRCSPRSGDLSVYWYQQSLDQGLQFLIQYYNGEERAKGNILERFSAQQFPDLHSELNLSSLELGDSALYFCACARGVTGELFFGEGSRLTVL.

This clone appeared once. V is TRBV9 and J is TRBJ1-1; D not certain. V shed 7 bases and J shed 2 bases, with 18 bases lying between them. Germline V gene sequence: CDR1 SGDLS, CDR2 YYNGEE. The CDR3 is made up of 15 amino acids. As DNA, the CDR3 is TGTGCCAGCGGACCTAGGCGGGCCTCCAACACTGAAGCTTTCTTT. This gives the protein CASGPRRASNTEAFF. The whole variable domain, remainder taken from reference TRBV9 and TRBJ1-1, is DSGVTQTPKHLITATGQRVTLRCSPRSGDLSVYWYQQSLDQGLQFLIQYYNGEERAKGNILERFSAQQFPDLHSELNLSSLELGDSALYFCASGPRRASNTEAFFGQGTRLTVV.